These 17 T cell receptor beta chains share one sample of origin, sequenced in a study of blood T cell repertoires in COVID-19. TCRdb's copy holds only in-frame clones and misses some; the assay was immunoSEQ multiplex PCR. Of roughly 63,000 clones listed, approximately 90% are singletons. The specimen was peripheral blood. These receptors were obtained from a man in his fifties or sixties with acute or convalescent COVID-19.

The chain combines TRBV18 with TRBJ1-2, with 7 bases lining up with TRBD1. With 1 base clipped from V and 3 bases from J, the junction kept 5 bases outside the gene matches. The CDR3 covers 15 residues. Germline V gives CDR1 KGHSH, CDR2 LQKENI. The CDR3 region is CASSPREGGDYGYTF. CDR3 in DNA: TGTGCCAGCTCACCACGTGAAGGGGGCGACTATGGCTACACCTTC. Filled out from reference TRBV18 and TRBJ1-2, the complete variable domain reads NAGVMQNPRHLVRRRGQEARLRCSPMKGHSHVYWYRQLPEEGLKFMVYLQKENIIDESGMPKERFSAEFPKEGPSILRIQQVVRGDSAAYFCASSPREGGDYGYTFGSGTRLTVV.

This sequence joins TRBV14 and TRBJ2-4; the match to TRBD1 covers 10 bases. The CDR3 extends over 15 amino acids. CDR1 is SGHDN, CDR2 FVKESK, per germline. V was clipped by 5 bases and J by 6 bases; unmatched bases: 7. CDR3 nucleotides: TGTGCCAGCAGCTACTCCGGGACAGGGGTAAACATTCAGTACTTC. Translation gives CASSYSGTGVNIQYF. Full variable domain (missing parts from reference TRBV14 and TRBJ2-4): EAGVTQFPSHSVIEKGQTVTLRCDPISGHDNLYWYRRVMGKEIKFLLHFVKESKQDESGMPNNRFLAERTGGTYSTLKVQPAELEDSGVYFCASSYSGTGVNIQYFGAGTRLSVL.

CDR3 amino acids: CASTHRGHATGELFF. Written as DNA, the CDR3 is TGTGCCAGCACCCACAGGGGGCACGCCACCGGGGAGCTGTTTTTT. The chain is built from TRBV7-9 and TRBJ2-2, with 9 bases aligning to TRBD1. From germline, CDR1 is SEHNR and CDR2 FQNEAQ (reference sequence). There are 15 residues in the CDR3. V gave up 7 bases and J gave up 4 bases; unmatched junction bases: 7.

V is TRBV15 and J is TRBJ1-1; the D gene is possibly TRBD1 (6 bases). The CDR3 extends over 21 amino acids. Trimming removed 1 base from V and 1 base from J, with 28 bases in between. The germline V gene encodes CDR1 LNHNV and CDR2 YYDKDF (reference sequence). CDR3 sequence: CATSRVRLPRGGAQGNTEAFF. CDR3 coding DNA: TGTGCCACCAGCAGAGTTCGACTCCCAAGGGGGGGGGCGCAAGGGAACACTGAAGCTTTCTTT.

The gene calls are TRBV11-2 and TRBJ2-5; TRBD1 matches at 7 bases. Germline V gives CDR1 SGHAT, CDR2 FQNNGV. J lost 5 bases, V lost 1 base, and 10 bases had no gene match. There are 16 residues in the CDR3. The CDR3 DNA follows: TGTGCCAGCAGCTTAGGGAATACAGGGGCTCCGGAGACCCAGTACTTC. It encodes CASSLGNTGAPETQYF. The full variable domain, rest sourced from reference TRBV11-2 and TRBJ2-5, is EAGVAQSPRYKIIEKRQSVAFWCNPISGHATLYWYQQILGQGPKLLIQFQNNGVVDDSQLPKDRFSAERLKGVDSTLKIQPAKLEDSAVYLCASSLGNTGAPETQYFGPGTRLLVL.

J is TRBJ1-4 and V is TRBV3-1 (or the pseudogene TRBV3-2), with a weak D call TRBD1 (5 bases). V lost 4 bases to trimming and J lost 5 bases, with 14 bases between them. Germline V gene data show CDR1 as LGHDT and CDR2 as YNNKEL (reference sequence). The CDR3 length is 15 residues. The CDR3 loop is CASSPLGTDNEKLFF. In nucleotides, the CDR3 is TGTGCCAGCAGCCCTCTAGGGACTGACAATGAAAAACTGTTTTTT.

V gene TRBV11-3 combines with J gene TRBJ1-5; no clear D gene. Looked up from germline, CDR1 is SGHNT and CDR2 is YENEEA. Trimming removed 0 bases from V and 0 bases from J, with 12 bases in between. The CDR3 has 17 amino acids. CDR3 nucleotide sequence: TGTGCCAGCAGCTTAGATGAGGTGACTTATAGCAATCAGCCCCAGCATTTT. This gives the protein CASSLDEVTYSNQPQHF.

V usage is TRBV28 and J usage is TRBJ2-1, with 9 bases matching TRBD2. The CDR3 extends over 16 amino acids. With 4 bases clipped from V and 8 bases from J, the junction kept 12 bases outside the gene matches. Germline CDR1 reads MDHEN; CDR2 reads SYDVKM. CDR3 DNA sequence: TGTGCCAGCAGTTCCCACCCCGGGACTAGCATAGATGAGCAGTTCTTC. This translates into CASSSHPGTSIDEQFF. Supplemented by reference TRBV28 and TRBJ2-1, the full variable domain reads DVKVTQSSRYLVKRTGEKVFLECVQDMDHENMFWYRQDPGLGLRLIYFSYDVKMKEKGDIPEGYSVSREKKERFSLILESASTNQTSMYLCASSSHPGTSIDEQFFGPGTRLTVL.

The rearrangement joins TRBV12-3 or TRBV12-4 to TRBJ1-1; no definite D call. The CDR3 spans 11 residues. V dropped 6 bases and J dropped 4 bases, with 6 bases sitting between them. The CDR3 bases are TGTGCCAGCAGGCGGTTCACTGAAGCTTTCTTT. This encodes CASRRFTEAFF.

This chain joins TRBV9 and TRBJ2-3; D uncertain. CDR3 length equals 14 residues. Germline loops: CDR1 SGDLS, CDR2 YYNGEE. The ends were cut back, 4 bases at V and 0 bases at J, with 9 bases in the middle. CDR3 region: CASSYTPSTDTQYF. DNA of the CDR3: TGTGCCAGCAGCTATACTCCTAGCACAGATACGCAGTATTTT.

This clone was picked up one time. The CDR3 protein is CASSQVGLANTDTQYF. In DNA, the CDR3 is TGCGCCAGCAGCCAAGTAGGCCTAGCCAACACAGATACGCAGTATTTT. The gene calls are TRBV4-1 and TRBJ2-3, with a weak D call TRBD2 (5 bases). The V and J ends lost 1 base and 2 bases respectively, with 13 bases between them. Germline V CDR1 and CDR2: MGHRA, YSYEKL. This CDR3 region has 16 residues.

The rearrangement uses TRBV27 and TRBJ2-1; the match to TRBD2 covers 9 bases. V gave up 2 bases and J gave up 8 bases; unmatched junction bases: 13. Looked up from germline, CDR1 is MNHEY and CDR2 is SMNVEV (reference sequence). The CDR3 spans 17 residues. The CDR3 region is CASSLRSVAGALHEQFF. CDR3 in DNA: TGTGCCAGCAGTTTAAGGTCCGTAGCGGGAGCCCTTCATGAGCAGTTCTTC.

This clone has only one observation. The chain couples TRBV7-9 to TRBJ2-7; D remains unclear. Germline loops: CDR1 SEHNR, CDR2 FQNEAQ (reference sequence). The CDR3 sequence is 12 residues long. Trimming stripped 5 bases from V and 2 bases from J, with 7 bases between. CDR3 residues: CASSVGTYEQYV. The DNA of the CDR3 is TGTGCCAGCAGCGTCGGTACCTACGAGCAGTACGTC.

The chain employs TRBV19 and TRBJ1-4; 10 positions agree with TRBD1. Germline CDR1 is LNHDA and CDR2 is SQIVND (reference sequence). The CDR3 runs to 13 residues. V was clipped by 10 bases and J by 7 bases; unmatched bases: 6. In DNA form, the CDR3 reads TGTGCCACCACTCGGGACAGGGGTGAAAAACTGTTTTTT. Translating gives CATTRDRGEKLFF. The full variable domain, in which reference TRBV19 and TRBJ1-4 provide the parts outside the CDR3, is DGGITQSPKYLFRKEGQNVTLSCEQNLNHDAMYWYRQDPGQGLRLIYYSQIVNDFQKGDIAEGYSVSREKKESFPLTVTSAQKNPTAFYLCATTRDRGEKLFFGSGTQLSVL.

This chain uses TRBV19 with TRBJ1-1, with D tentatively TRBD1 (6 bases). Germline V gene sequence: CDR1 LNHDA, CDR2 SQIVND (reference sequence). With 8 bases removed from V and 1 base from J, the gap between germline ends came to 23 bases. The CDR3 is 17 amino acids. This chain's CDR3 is CASEWKYGGRRNTEAFF. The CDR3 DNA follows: TGTGCCAGTGAATGGAAATATGGGGGCCGAAGGAACACTGAAGCTTTCTTT.

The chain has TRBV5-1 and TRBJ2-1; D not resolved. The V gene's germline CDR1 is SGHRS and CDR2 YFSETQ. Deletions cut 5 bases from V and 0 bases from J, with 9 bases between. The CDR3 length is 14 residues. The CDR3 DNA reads TGCGCCAGCAGAGAGATTCCCTCCTACAATGAGCAGTTCTTC. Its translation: CASREIPSYNEQFF.

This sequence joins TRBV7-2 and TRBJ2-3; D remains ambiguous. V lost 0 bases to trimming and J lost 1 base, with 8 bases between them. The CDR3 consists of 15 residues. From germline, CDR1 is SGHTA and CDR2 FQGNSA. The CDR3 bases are TGTGCCAGCAGCTTAGCCGGGTGGGGCACAGATACGCAGTATTTT. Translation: CASSLAGWGTDTQYF.